A selection of T cell receptor beta chains follows, all from one sample in a study of T cell responses to AZD1222 COVID-19 vaccine. Data came from immunoSEQ multiplex PCR; TCRdb stores just in-frame clones and leaves some out. Here the sample spans about 85,000 clones, 88% being singletons. The material sequenced was peripheral blood, taken on day 0 of AZD1222 vaccination. These receptors came from an adult in good health. CDR3s include the opening cysteine and the closing phenylalanine or tryptophan. Each record gives: J gene, V gene, clone size, CDR3 length, D gene, CDR3 DNA, CDR3 protein. D genes are given only for firm matches. Size values are once, few and many counts, or a class for expanded clones, and some rows have none.

TRBJ2-7 | TRBV28 | - | 15 | - | TGTGCCAGCAGTTCCACAGGGTACGGGTCCTACGAGCAGTACTTC | CASSSTGYGSYEQYF
TRBJ1-5 | TRBV5-5 | - | 13 | - | TGTGCCAGCAGCCCGGCGAGCAATCAGCCCCAGCATTTT | CASSPASNQPQHF
TRBJ2-1 | TRBV27 | - | 11 | - | TGTGCCAGCAGTTTATTTGGGAAGCAGTTCTTC | CASSLFGKQFF
TRBJ2-1 | TRBV7-9 | - | 13 | - | TGTGCCAGCAGCCAGGACTGGAGTAATGAGCAGTTCTTC | CASSQDWSNEQFF
TRBJ2-1 | TRBV20-1 | - | 15 | TRBD2 | TGCAGTGCTAGTTCGGCGGGAGGATCCTACAATGAGCAGTTCTTC | CSASSAGGSYNEQFF
TRBJ2-3 | TRBV7-8 | once | 17 | - | TGTGCCAGCAGCTTAGTGGGGGCAGGGGCCAGCACAGATACGCAGTATTTT | CASSLVGAGASTDTQYF
TRBJ2-6 | TRBV4-2 | - | 17 | - | TGTGCCAGCAGCCAAGATCGTTGGAGCTCTGGGGCCAACGTCCTGACTTTC | CASSQDRWSSGANVLTF
TRBJ2-7 | TRBV19 | - | 15 | - | TGTGCCAGTAGGCTTACAGGGATCCTAGGCTACGAGCAGTACTTC | CASRLTGILGYEQYF
TRBJ2-3 | TRBV9 | - | 16 | TRBD2 | TGTGCCAGCAGCGAGGGACTAGCGGGAGTTTCGGATACGCAGTATTTT | CASSEGLAGVSDTQYF
TRBJ2-2 | TRBV28 | once | 14 | - | TGTGCCAGCAGAGATCCGGGACTTCTCGGGGAGCTGTTTTTT | CASRDPGLLGELFF
TRBJ1-1 | TRBV6-1 | - | 13 | - | TGTGCCAGCAGTGAAGTTATTTCAGGGCCAGCTTTCTTT | CASSEVISGPAFF
TRBJ1-2 | TRBV14 | few | 14 | - | TGTGCCAGCAGCCAAGGACGGATTGAGTATGGCTACACCTTC | CASSQGRIEYGYTF
TRBJ2-7 | TRBV5-4 | few | 13 | - | TGTGCCAGCAGCGTGACAAACGCCTACGAGCAGTACTTC | CASSVTNAYEQYF
TRBJ1-3 | TRBV11-3 | - | 15 | TRBD1 | TGTGCCAGCAGCCAGGACAGGGGAACTGGAAACACCATATATTTT | CASSQDRGTGNTIYF
TRBJ1-3 | TRBV6-2/TRBV6-3 | few | 13 | - | TGTGCCAGCAGTTCCTCAGGACGGAACACCATATATTTT | CASSSSGRNTIYF
TRBJ2-5 | TRBV5-1 | once | 13 | TRBD1 | TGCGCCAGCAGCACCGGGACAGCCAACCCCCAGTACTTC | CASSTGTANPQYF
TRBJ2-7 | TRBV5-1 | - | 14 | TRBD1 | TGCGCCAGCAGACCGGGACAGGGCACCTACGAGCAGTACTTC | CASRPGQGTYEQYF
TRBJ2-2 | TRBV7-2 | - | 16 | TRBD2 | TGTGCCAGCAGCCTTAGCGGGAGGGCTAACACCGGGGAGCTGTTTTTT | CASSLSGRANTGELFF
TRBJ1-2 | TRBV3-1/TRBV3-2 | - | 12 | - | TGTGCCAGCAGCCAAGAGGGGTGGGGCTACACCTTC | CASSQEGWGYTF
TRBJ2-7 | TRBV7-3 | - | 17 | - | TGTGCCAGCAGCTTACACCCCCCAGGTGGGACCACCTACGAGCAGTACTTC | CASSLHPPGGTTYEQYF
TRBJ2-1 | TRBV7-2 | once | 16 | TRBD2 | TGTGCCAGCAGCTTAGGGGGCGGGAGGGTTAAACATGAGCAGTTCTTC | CASSLGGGRVKHEQFF
TRBJ1-5 | TRBV28 | - | 16 | - | TGTGCCAGCAGCCCTGCGGGGGGGGCGCTTAGTCAGCCCCAGCATTTT | CASSPAGGALSQPQHF
TRBJ2-1 | TRBV5-1 | once | 16 | TRBD2 | TGCGCCAGCAGCTTAGGACTAGCGGCCTCCTACAATGAGCAGTTCTTC | CASSLGLAASYNEQFF
TRBJ2-3 | TRBV27 | once | 13 | - | TGTGCCAGCAGATCCTCTTGGGCAGATACGCAGTATTTT | CASRSSWADTQYF
TRBJ1-5 | TRBV7-9 | once | 14 | - | TGTGCCAGCAGCTGGGGGGACAGCAATCAGCCCCAGCATTTT | CASSWGDSNQPQHF
TRBJ1-5 | TRBV2 | - | 13 | - | TGTGCCAGCAGTGAAGCCCGACAGGCCCCGCGGCATTTT | CASSEARQAPRHF
TRBJ1-6 | TRBV4-1 | - | 15 | - | TGCGCCAGCAGCCAAGAACAGGGCGGCAATTCACCCCTCCACTTT | CASSQEQGGNSPLHF
TRBJ1-1 | TRBV7-2 | - | 14 | - | TGTGCCAGCAGCTTAAAGGGTCAGAACACTGAAGCTTTCTTT | CASSLKGQNTEAFF
TRBJ2-2 | TRBV27 | - | 12 | - | TGTGCCAGCACGATACTCACCGGGGAGCTGTTTTTT | CASTILTGELFF
TRBJ2-7 | TRBV11-2 | - | 11 | - | TGTGCCAGCAGCTCCGGGGGAGAGCAGTACTTC | CASSSGGEQYF
TRBJ1-2 | TRBV30 | - | 15 | TRBD1 | TGTGCCTGGAGTGAATCACAGGGGGCGGTCTATGGCTACACCTTC | CAWSESQGAVYGYTF
TRBJ1-1 | TRBV27 | - | 14 | TRBD1 | TGTGCCAGCTCCTTGGGACAGGGGAACACTGAAGCTTTCTTT | CASSLGQGNTEAFF
TRBJ2-1 | TRBV28 | - | 16 | TRBD2 | TGTGCCAGCAGTTTGACTACTAGCGGGACCAGCAATGAGCAGTTCTTC | CASSLTTSGTSNEQFF
TRBJ2-5 | TRBV7-3 | - | 16 | - | TGTGCCAGCAGCCCACGTGCAGAGGGGGGGCAAGAGACCCAGTACTTC | CASSPRAEGGQETQYF
TRBJ2-1 | TRBV7-6 | once | 14 | TRBD2 | TGTGCCAGCAGCTTGGCGGGAGTGTGGAATGAGCAGTTCTTC | CASSLAGVWNEQFF
TRBJ2-2 | TRBV19 | - | 15 | TRBD2 | TGTGCCAGTAGTAGTAGTGTAGCGGGGACCGGGGAGCTGTTTTTT | CASSSSVAGTGELFF
TRBJ1-1 | TRBV5-4 | - | 16 | TRBD1 | TGTGCCAGCAGCTTGGGGGACAGGGGAGGAATCACTGAAGCTTTCTTT | CASSLGDRGGITEAFF
TRBJ2-5 | TRBV3-1/TRBV3-2 | - | 16 | TRBD2 | TGTGCCAGCAGCCAAGGTAGCGGGGGACTCCAAGAGACCCAGTACTTC | CASSQGSGGLQETQYF
TRBJ2-2 | TRBV11-2 | few | 16 | TRBD2 | TGTGCCAGCAGCTTAGAAGCTAGCGGAATCACCGGGGAGCTGTTTTTT | CASSLEASGITGELFF
TRBJ2-7 | TRBV4-2 | - | 13 | - | TGTGCCAGCAGCCAAGCGGTTCGGGACGAGCAGTACTTC | CASSQAVRDEQYF
TRBJ2-2 | TRBV27 | few | 17 | - | TGTGCCAGCAGTTCCTTCGGGGTGGCAGGGATCACCGGGGAGCTGTTTTTT | CASSSFGVAGITGELFF
TRBJ2-1 | TRBV6-5 | - | 15 | TRBD1 | TGTGCCAGCATCAGAGCGCTGACAGGGGTCAATGAGCAGTTCTTC | CASIRALTGVNEQFF
TRBJ1-2 | TRBV10-3 | - | 14 | - | TGTGCCATCAGTGATTCTGACAGCCGCCCGGGCTACACCTTC | CAISDSDSRPGYTF
TRBJ2-1 | TRBV30 | - | 15 | TRBD1 | TGTGCCTGGGGAAGGAAGGGGGCCAACTACAATGAGCAGTTCTTC | CAWGRKGANYNEQFF
TRBJ2-7 | TRBV5-6 | - | 14 | TRBD1 | TGTGCCAGCAGCTTGGGGGACAGTTGGGCCGAGCAGTACTTC | CASSLGDSWAEQYF
TRBJ1-5 | TRBV18 | - | 15 | TRBD1 | TGTGCCAGCTCACTATCCGGGACAGGGGATCAGCCCCAGCATTTT | CASSLSGTGDQPQHF
TRBJ2-7 | TRBV7-9 | - | 14 | TRBD1 | TGTGCCAGCAGCGAACGACAGGGGGCCTACGAGCAGTACTTC | CASSERQGAYEQYF